This T cell receptor beta chain came from a study of T cell responses to AZD1222 COVID-19 vaccine (dated by TCRdb to the early 2020s). Regarding the research as a whole: AZD1222 recipients with second doses at about 4 weeks or about 12 weeks were pooled, because spike-specific TCR depth and breadth did not differ between schedules. TCR sequencing was performed for about 240 trial participants, of whom some 200 were given two doses of AZD1222 and 26 were given two doses of MenACWY control vaccine. Trial participants were enrolled into age subgroups of 18-55, 56-69 and 70-plus years, which contained around 140, 26 and 57 TCR-sequenced participants, respectively. Study-wide findings and limitations: Epitopes outside the regions mutated in the B.1.351 and B.1.1.7 variants were reportedly recognized by nearly half of the unique spike-specific TCRs. After two AZD1222 doses, spike-specific TCR breadth and depth were significantly higher than at day 0 and than in MenACWY recipients. Vaccine-associated CD4 TCRs spanned the whole spike protein, with dominant responses in regions 160-218 and 743-854. Conclusions about previously exposed vaccinees are limited because only a handful of AZD1222 recipients were SARS-CoV-2 seropositive at baseline. Participants were mostly white British and included more females than males, and it was suggested by the authors that clonal diversity may have been underestimated. Because no samples from the day 14 peak response were available, repertoires could be characterized only after the peak T cell response. The 56-69-year group was small, and its depth increase did not reach significance, likely because of low power.

The meaning of the sample's time point label: baseline before first vaccination. The vaccinee samples were drawn from two UK trials, COV001 and COV002, one of which was a single-blind randomized controlled phase 2/3 trial testing AZD1222 (ChAdOx1 nCoV-19) in healthy adults. For TCRbeta chain sequencing, PBMC samples from trial participants were taken at day 0 and at day 28 after the second dose. The CDR3 regions of human TCRbeta chains were analyzed by immunosequencing. Concerning the study's data processing: Repertoire TCRs were matched against a reference library of SARS-CoV-2-specific TCRs generated with the MIRA antigen-specificity platform. Breadth was defined as the fraction of unique TCRs that were SARS-CoV-2-associated. Depth was defined as the fraction of total T cells that were SARS-CoV-2-associated. Using the MIRA data, every spike-specific TCR was mapped to the spike region that the TCR reacted to and assigned to either a CD4 or a CD8 class. Log10-transformed breadth and depth values were compared by one-way ANOVA with Sidak's multiple comparisons tests. The source is immuneACCESS, and TCRdb retained only in-frame sequences with V and J called. Part of the clones is not carried over; for the studies checked, unresolved V genes explain less than half of this, and the remainder is unexplained. The D gene and trimming were derived from the DNA, and the V and J assignments and clone size from that table. This sample gives under 150,000 clones in total; roughly 90% of them show up just once. The ten largest clones capture 3.5% to 4.5% of the sample.

The CDR3 runs 14 amino acids, cysteine and phenylalanine included. Just the 42-base CDR3 DNA is kept, in frame starting at base 1. V loses 1 base of germline sequence and J loses 0 bases, and the interval between the two ends is 3 bases. The germline V gene (reference sequence) provides CDR1 SEHNR and CDR2 FQNEAQ. Remarks on this clone: Its antigen is still unknown. Base quality data are lacking; no much larger clone is found one base away.

The rearrangement joined TRBV7-9 to TRBJ1-4, with the D gene not clear enough to name. The receptor was isolated from an adult in good health. The sample was peripheral blood, taken on day 0 of AZD1222 vaccination. The CDR3: CASSLGSTNEKLFF. The nucleotide sequence reads as follows: TGTGCCAGCAGCTTAGGGTCAACTAATGAAAAACTGTTTTTT.